This entry lists 6 T cell receptor beta chains sequenced from one sample in a study of blood T cell repertoires in COVID-19 (dated by TCRdb to the early 2020s). Library generation was performed with the immunoSEQ multiplex PCR assay. This is the immuneACCESS table as TCRdb keeps it, with only in-frame sequences that have V and J called. A part of the clones is gone; compared with another copy, unresolved V genes explain less than half, and the rest is unexplained. Across this sample there are over 95,000 clones, with roughly 79% seen only once. Together, the top ten hold 8.5% to 12% of the sample. The source material was peripheral blood. Every receptor here comes from a human donor in a cohort sampled during active COVID-19.

The chain couples TRBV15 to TRBJ2-7; 12 bases agree with TRBD1. The CDR3 sequence is 14 residues long. The germline V gene has CDR1 LNHNV and CDR2 YYDKDF (reference sequence). V lost 3 bases and J lost 4; bases outside the gene matches: 1. CDR3 in DNA: TGTGCCACCAGCAGGGGACAGGGGGCGTACGAGCAGTACTTC. Translated, it gives CATSRGQGAYEQYF.

The chain couples TRBV7-2 to TRBJ1-2; 7 positions match TRBD1. V dropped 5 bases and J dropped 0; count of bases not matched to a gene: 12. The CDR3 runs to 17 residues. Germline V gene sequence: CDR1 SGHTA, CDR2 FQGNSA. The CDR3 here is CASSRRLVGQTNYGYTF. CDR3 sequence (DNA): TGTGCCAGCAGCCGCCGCCTGGTGGGACAGACTAACTATGGCTACACCTTC.

The chain carries TRBV7-8 and TRBJ2-7, with TRBD2 matching 11 bases. CDR1 SGHVS and CDR2 FQNEAQ come from the germline V gene. The CDR3 sequence is 15 residues long. The ends lost 2 bases at V and 6 bases at J; junction bases unmatched: 6. This chain's CDR3 is CASSLRVTSGVEQYF. In nucleotides, the CDR3 is TGTGCCAGCAGCTTAAGGGTGACTAGCGGGGTCGAGCAGTACTTC.

J is TRBJ1-1 and V is TRBV18; D gene uncertain. V was trimmed by 3 bases and J by 0 bases, leaving 17 bases between them. This CDR3 has 17 residues. Germline loops: CDR1 KGHSH, CDR2 LQKENI. The CDR3 protein is CASSPNRPTELNTEAFF. CDR3 sequence (DNA): TGTGCCAGCTCACCCAACCGACCTACAGAATTGAACACTGAAGCTTTCTTT. Filled out from reference TRBV18 and TRBJ1-1, the complete variable domain reads NAGVMQNPRHLVRRRGQEARLRCSPMKGHSHVYWYRQLPEEGLKFMVYLQKENIIDESGMPKERFSAEFPKEGPSILRIQQVVRGDSAAYFCASSPNRPTELNTEAFFGQGTRLTVV.

The chain recombines TRBV9 with TRBJ1-2, with a possible D match to TRBD1 (6 bases). Germline CDR1 SGDLS, CDR2 YYNGEE. The CDR3 runs to 12 residues. V was shortened by 4 bases and J by 10 bases, with 14 bases between the two germline ends. The CDR3: CASSQGTGLYTF. CDR3 DNA: TGTGCCAGCAGCCAGGGAACAGGGCTCTACACCTTC.

This clone was observed once. The V call is TRBV19, the J call TRBJ2-1, with TRBD2 identical over 9 bases. Trimming at V came to 4 bases and at J to 1 base, leaving 5 bases not matched to a gene. The CDR3 length is 16 residues. The V gene's germline CDR1 is LNHDA and CDR2 SQIVND (reference sequence). The CDR3 DNA reads TGTGCCAGTAGTACCGGGACTAGCATATCCTACAATGAGCAGTTCTTC. Residues: CASSTGTSISYNEQFF.